This TCR beta chain is drawn from a study of shared clonotypes between healthy human individuals. Across the whole study: Each donor contributed plates that comprised three CD4 naive, three CD4 memory, two CD8 naive and one CD8 memory.

The protocol was immunoSEQ multiplex PCR, while the TCRdb copy is restricted to in-frame clones and leaves out a portion. The sample yields approximately 640,000 clones, around 91% seen once. The V end lost 6 bases, the J end lost 5 bases, and 10 bases lay between the germline ends. Per the germline V gene, CDR1 is SQVTM and CDR2 is ANQGSEA. The CDR3 is 11 residues long. The sample was memory CD8+ T cells from PBMCs. Subset: CD45RO+ cells pooled with CCR7-negative TemRA cells. The gene calls are TRBV29-1 and TRBJ1-1; D is ambiguous. The receptor was isolated from a man younger than 35 in good health. Some clones in this sample may be carry-over from other donors' samples. The DNA of the CDR3 is TGCAGCGTGGGCATACGGACTGAAGCTTTCTTT. It translates to CSVGIRTEAFF.